Presented here are 29 T cell receptor beta chains from one specimen sequenced in a study of vaccination and CD4 T cells after COVID-19. The sample's treatment: approximately 11-day PBMC culture with coronavirus spike peptide pools or control peptides (ViraFEST assay). Antigen specificity for these receptors is unknown. The Oncomine TCR Beta short-read assay was applied to DNA of cultured CD4+ T cells. TCRdb re-called the PCR reads through MiXCR, storing one row per CDR3 protein. Counted here are 25,000 to 30,000 distinct CDR3 sequences, about 50% occurring once; the ten biggest clones make up roughly 28%. The material was CD4+ T cells from blood, cultured in vitro, obtained before SARS-CoV-2 vaccination. The receptors stem from a human donor who received a COVID-19 vaccine.

The chain joins TRBV25-1 to TRBJ1-2; D remains unclear. V was cut by 5 bases and J by 4 bases, with 11 bases left in between. Germline V lookup: CDR1 MGHDK, CDR2 SYGVNS. The CDR3 contains 13 residues. CDR3 loop: CASSPGRVYGYTF. CDR3 DNA sequence: TGTGCCAGCAGTCCCGGGAGAGTCTATGGCTACACCTTC.

V is TRBV12-5 and J is TRBJ2-1, with 7 bases matching TRBD2. CDR1 LGHNT and CDR2 FRNRAP come from the germline V gene. This CDR3 has 17 amino acids. J gave up 5 bases and V 1 base, and 11 bases lay outside the gene matches. DNA of the CDR3: TGTGCTAGTGGTTTGGGAAAACTTAGCGGGTCCAACAATGAGCAGTTCTTC. Amino acids: CASGLGKLSGSNNEQFF. Using reference TRBV12-5 and TRBJ2-1 for the parts outside the CDR3, the full variable domain is DARVTQTPRHKVTEMGQEVTMRCQPILGHNTVFWYRQTMMQGLELLAYFRNRAPLDDSGMPKDRFSAEMPDATLATLKIQPSEPRDSAVYFCASGLGKLSGSNNEQFFGPGTRLTVL.

V gene TRBV21-1 combines with J gene TRBJ2-3. TRBV21-1 is a known pseudogene. The CDR3 runs to 15 residues. The CDR3 is CAAGEPYFFTDTQYF. CDR3 DNA: TGTGCAGCAGGGGAACCTTATTTCTTCACAGATACGCAGTATTTT.

V usage is TRBV15 and J usage is TRBJ2-3; 9 nucleotides line up with TRBD2. Germline lookup yields CDR1 LNHNV and CDR2 YYDKDF (reference sequence). The CDR3 spans 18 residues. Trimming removed 0 bases from V and 1 base from J; junction bases left unmatched: 8. This CDR3 reads CATSRDLYSGSRTDTQYF. The CDR3 DNA reads as TGTGCCACCAGCAGAGATCTTTATAGCGGGAGCCGCACAGATACGCAGTATTTT. Drawing the rest from reference TRBV15 and TRBJ2-3, the complete variable domain is DAMVIQNPRYQVTQFGKPVTLSCSQTLNHNVMYWYQQKSSQAPKLLFHYYDKDFNNEADTPDNFQSRRPNTSFCFLDIRSPGLGDTAMYLCATSRDLYSGSRTDTQYFGPGTRLTVL.

J is TRBJ2-6 and V is TRBV7-8; D is perhaps TRBD1 (6 bases). V lost 2 bases to trimming and J lost 0 bases, with 11 bases between them. The germline V gene has CDR1 SGHVS and CDR2 FQNEAQ. The length of the CDR3 is 17 residues. This CDR3 is CASSLNSDSSGANVLTF. CDR3 nucleotide sequence: TGTGCCAGCAGCTTAAACTCGGACAGCTCTGGGGCCAACGTCCTGACTTTC.

The chain carries TRBV20-1 and TRBJ1-2; 9 bases map to TRBD1. The germline V gene has CDR1 DFQATT and CDR2 SNEGSKA (reference sequence). V lost 6 bases to trimming and J lost 0 bases; unmatched junction nucleotides: 8. The CDR3 is made up of 15 amino acids. The CDR3 loop is CSATNTGGPNYGYTF. As DNA, the CDR3 is TGCAGTGCAACAAACACAGGGGGCCCTAACTATGGCTACACCTTC.

This clonotype has a handful of counts. The rearrangement links TRBV12-3 or TRBV12-4 to TRBJ1-1; maybe TRBD1 (5 bases). V shed 5 bases and J shed 4 bases, with 8 bases lying between them. The CDR3 spans 12 residues. In DNA, the CDR3 is TGTGCCAGCAGTAGGACATTCACTGAAGCTTTCTTT. Amino acid sequence: CASSRTFTEAFF.

The rearrangement links TRBV30 to TRBJ2-1, with D possibly TRBD2 on 5 matching bases. Germline CDR1 GTSNPN, CDR2 SVGIG (reference sequence). The CDR3 totals 12 residues. The V gene lost 5 bases and the J gene lost 3 bases, with 8 bases spanning the gap. CDR3 amino acids: CAWARDYNEQFF. CDR3 DNA: TGTGCCTGGGCCCGGGACTACAATGAGCAGTTCTTC.

This clonotype came up a few times. The genes are TRBV11-3 and TRBJ2-3; 9 nucleotides agree with TRBD1. The CDR3 sequence is 15 residues long. Germline CDR1 reads SGHNT; CDR2 reads YENEEA. Germline trimming cut 3 bases from V and 5 bases from J; bases unmatched to any gene: 6. As DNA, the CDR3 is TGTGCCAGCAGCTTCGGGACAGGGTATAAAGATACGCAGTATTTT. Its translation: CASSFGTGYKDTQYF.

The chain combines TRBV29-1 with TRBJ2-7; 7 bases are a match to TRBD1. This CDR3 contains 14 residues. Germline CDR1 and CDR2: SQVTM and ANQGSEA. The V and J ends lost 2 bases and 5 bases, in that order; junction bases with no gene match: 9. The CDR3 here is CSVESGRGSDEQYF. CDR3 in DNA: TGCAGCGTTGAAAGCGGCAGGGGGTCGGACGAGCAGTACTTC.

This clonotype came up once. V is TRBV5-1 and J is TRBJ1-5; 8 nucleotides agree with TRBD1. The J segment lost 5 bases and the V segment lost 3 bases, leaving 10 bases of the junction unmatched. Per the germline V gene, CDR1 is SGHRS and CDR2 is YFSETQ. This CDR3 contains 16 residues. CDR3 sequence (DNA): TGCGCCAGCAGCTCCGACCCCGGGACAGGATATCAGCCCCAGCATTTT. Protein: CASSSDPGTGYQPQHF.

This clonotype was counted only a few times. The chain uses TRBV4-2 and TRBJ1-3; D perhaps matches TRBD1 (5 bases). V was shortened by 4 bases and J by 3 bases, with 13 bases between the two germline ends. This CDR3 region has 15 residues. Germline V gives CDR1 LGHNA, CDR2 YNFKEQ. CDR3 region: CASSPQGTRGNTIYF. The CDR3, as DNA: TGTGCCAGCAGCCCCCAAGGGACCCGTGGAAACACCATATATTTT.

The rearrangement uses TRBV20-1 and TRBJ1-5; D gene uncertain. The length of the CDR3 is 13 residues. Trimming removed 5 bases from V and 3 bases from J, with 11 bases in between. Germline CDR1 reads DFQATT; CDR2 reads SNEGSKA (reference sequence). CDR3 region: CSAEPGLNQPQHF. Written as DNA, the CDR3 is TGCAGTGCTGAACCGGGCCTCAATCAGCCCCAGCATTTT.

In its sample, this clonotype was seen once. This chain uses TRBV18 with TRBJ2-7; a weak D match, TRBD1 (6 bases). The CDR3 runs to 15 residues. Trimming cost V 3 bases and J 6 bases, with 18 bases left between them. Germline lookup yields CDR1 KGHSH and CDR2 LQKENI. CDR3 sequence: CASSPPQGEITEQYF. The CDR3 DNA reads TGTGCCAGCTCACCCCCACAGGGCGAGATAACCGAGCAGTACTTC.

CDR3 DNA: TGTGCCAGTGGATATGGATTCCAACGTGGCTACACCTTC. It is translated as CASGYGFQRGYTF. The chain joins TRBV19 to TRBJ1-2; D is unresolved. The V gene's germline CDR1 is LNHDA and CDR2 SQIVND (reference sequence). V lost 8 bases and J 7 bases, leaving 17 bases between the germline ends. The CDR3 is 13 amino acids.

The chain carries TRBV20-1 and TRBJ1-5; D not certain. This CDR3 spans 12 amino acids. From germline, CDR1 is DFQATT and CDR2 SNEGSKA (reference sequence). The V and J ends lost 3 bases and 3 bases respectively, with 6 bases between them. As DNA, the CDR3 is TGCAGTGCTAGGGCAGTCAATCAGCCCCAGCATTTT. Its protein product is CSARAVNQPQHF.

This clonotype came up a few times. CDR3 amino acids: CASSYTGQGALQETQYF. CDR3 sequence (DNA): TGTGCCAGCAGTTACACCGGACAGGGGGCCCTCCAAGAGACCCAGTACTTC. The chain recombines TRBV6-5 with TRBJ2-5; 11 bases are a match to TRBD1. The CDR3 has 17 residues. Germline CDR1 is MNHEY and CDR2 is SVGAGI. V was clipped by 2 bases and J by 1 base; unmatched bases: 6.

The chain carries TRBV20-1 and TRBJ2-7; TRBD2 matches 12 bases. CDR3 length equals 12 residues. V was pared by 5 bases and J by 6 bases, with 2 bases of the junction left unmatched. The germline CDR1 and CDR2 sequences are DFQATT and SNEGSKA (reference sequence). CDR3 sequence reads: CSARGLAGEQYF. CDR3 DNA sequence: TGCAGTGCTCGGGGACTAGCGGGCGAGCAGTACTTC.

The J gene is TRBJ2-3, the V gene TRBV6-5; TRBD1 agrees at 8 bases. Germline V gene sequence: CDR1 MNHEY, CDR2 SVGAGI. Trimming at V came to 2 bases and at J to 6 bases, leaving 7 bases not matched to a gene. The CDR3 is 15 residues long. CDR3 DNA sequence: TGTGCCAGCAGTTACCGAGGACAGGGTATTGATACGCAGTATTTT. Its protein product is CASSYRGQGIDTQYF.

As for this clonotype: A junction end diverges from the germline sequence, so it may reflect a read error. This chain uses TRBV19 with TRBJ1-2, with 8 bases that match TRBD1. Germline lookup yields CDR1 LNHDA and CDR2 SQIVND (reference sequence). The CDR3 covers 15 residues. The CDR3 DNA follows: TGTGCCAGTAGTCGGACAGGGCGTATTAGCTATGGCCACACCTTC. Protein sequence: CASSRTGRISYGHTF. The variable domain in full, with the rest retrieved from reference TRBV19 and TRBJ1-2, is DGGITQSPKYLFRKEGQNVTLSCEQNLNHDAMYWYRQDPGQGLRLIYYSQIVNDFQKGDIAEGYSVSREKKESFPLTVTSAQKNPTAFYLCASSRTGRISYGHTFGSGTRLTVV.

The V and J genes are TRBV24-1 and TRBJ2-1, with TRBD2 matching 14 bases. Germline lookup yields CDR1 KGHDR and CDR2 SFDVKD. This CDR3 has 14 amino acids. V was pared by 9 bases and J by 10 bases, with 7 bases of the junction left unmatched. This CDR3 reads CATQTSGGAGEQFF. Here the CDR3 DNA reads TGTGCCACCCAGACTAGCGGGGGGGCCGGGGAGCAGTTCTTC.

This clonotype was found a few times. The CDR3 is CASSIRQGSGYTF. The CDR3 DNA follows: TGTGCCAGTAGTATTAGGCAGGGGAGCGGCTACACCTTC. The chain combines TRBV19 with TRBJ1-2, with a weak D call TRBD1 (6 bases). V was clipped by 3 bases and J by 8 bases, with 13 bases between them. This CDR3 has 13 residues. Germline CDR1 and CDR2: LNHDA and SQIVND (reference sequence).

The chain combines TRBV5-4 with TRBJ2-5, with 11 bases that match TRBD2. V lost 4 bases to trimming and J lost 5 bases; unmatched junction nucleotides: 1. This CDR3 contains 13 residues. The germline gives CDR1 SGHNT, CDR2 YYREEE (reference sequence). The CDR3 region has the DNA TGTGCCAGCAGCCGGACTAGCGGGGAGACCCAGTACTTC. This translates into CASSRTSGETQYF.

The chain employs TRBV12-3 or TRBV12-4 and TRBJ2-5; no definite D call. V lost 6 bases and J lost 5, with 10 bases in between. This CDR3 spans 12 amino acids. Written as DNA, the CDR3 is TGTGCCAGCAGCCCCGTGCGGGAGACCCAGTACTTC. The encoded protein is CASSPVRETQYF.

The chain recombines TRBV4-1 with TRBJ2-5, with 7 bases lining up with TRBD2. CDR3 length: 14 residues. The V and J ends lost 0 bases and 5 bases, in that order; junction bases with no gene match: 3. Per germline, CDR1 MGHRA and CDR2 YSYEKL. The DNA for the CDR3 is TGCGCCAGCAGCCAAGACAGGGAGGGCGAGACCCAGTACTTC. Translating gives CASSQDREGETQYF.

This clonotype was observed a few times. The genes are TRBV30 and TRBJ1-3, with 7 bases lining up with TRBD1. The V and J ends lost 7 bases and 0 bases, in that order; junction bases with no gene match: 3. Germline V gives CDR1 GTSNPN, CDR2 SVGIG (reference sequence). This CDR3 comprises 13 residues. CDR3 DNA: TGTGCCTCCACAGGGGTCTCTGGAAACACCATATATTTT. Its translation is CASTGVSGNTIYF.

This chain uses TRBV14 with TRBJ2-2; a possible D gene is TRBD1 (6 bases). Germline CDR1 reads SGHDN; CDR2 reads FVKESK. This CDR3 contains 18 residues. Trimming cost V 2 bases and J 3 bases, with 19 bases left between them. CDR3 nucleotides: TGTGCCAGCAGCCAATTTGTGCCAGGGACAACTGACACCGGGGAGCTGTTTTTT. Protein: CASSQFVPGTTDTGELFF.

The J gene is TRBJ2-3, the V gene TRBV20-1; no definite D call. In germline, CDR1 is DFQATT, CDR2 SNEGSKA (reference sequence). V gave up 5 bases and J gave up 0 bases, with 12 bases separating them. The CDR3 is made up of 14 amino acids. The chain's CDR3 is CSALPGASTDTQYF. CDR3 nucleotide sequence: TGCAGTGCTCTCCCCGGTGCTAGCACAGATACGCAGTATTTT.

This clonotype was seen just once. This chain connects TRBV7-3 to TRBJ1-3; 8 bases agree with TRBD1. This CDR3 spans 16 amino acids. Per the germline V gene, CDR1 is SGHTA and CDR2 is FQGTGA. V shed 2 bases, J shed 5 bases, and the junction held 8 bases outside the gene matches. CDR3 in DNA: TGTGCCAGCAGCTTATATGACAGGGGATTAAGAAACACCATATATTTT. Protein: CASSLYDRGLRNTIYF.